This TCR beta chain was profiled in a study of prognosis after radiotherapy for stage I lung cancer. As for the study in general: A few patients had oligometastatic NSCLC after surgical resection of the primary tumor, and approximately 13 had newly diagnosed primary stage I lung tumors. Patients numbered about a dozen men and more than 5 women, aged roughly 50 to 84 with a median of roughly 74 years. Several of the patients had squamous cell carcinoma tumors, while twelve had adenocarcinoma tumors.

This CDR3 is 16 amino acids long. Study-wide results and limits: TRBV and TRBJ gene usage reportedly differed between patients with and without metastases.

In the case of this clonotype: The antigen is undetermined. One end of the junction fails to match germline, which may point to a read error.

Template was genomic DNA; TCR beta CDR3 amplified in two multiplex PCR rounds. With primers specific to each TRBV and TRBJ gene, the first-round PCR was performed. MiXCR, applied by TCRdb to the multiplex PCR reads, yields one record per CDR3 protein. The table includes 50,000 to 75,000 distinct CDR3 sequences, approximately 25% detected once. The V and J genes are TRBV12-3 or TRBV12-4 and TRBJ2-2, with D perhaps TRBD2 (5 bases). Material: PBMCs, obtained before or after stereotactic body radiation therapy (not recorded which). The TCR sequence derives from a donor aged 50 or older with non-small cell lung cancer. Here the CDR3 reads CASSLVGIANTVELFF. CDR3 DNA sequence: TGTGCCAGCAGTTTGGTGGGGATAGCGAACACCGTGGAGCTGTTTTTT.